The 8 T cell receptor beta chains reported below all come from one sample, sequenced in a study of T-cell reconstitution after alpha-beta-depleted transplantation in children. Molecular barcoding with unique molecular identifiers was used for the TCRbeta library. MiXCR, run by TCRdb on the PCR reads, gives a single entry per CDR3 protein. Altogether 100,000 or so distinct CDR3 sequences are present, about 5.6% being singletons, with the ten largest covering around 5.6%. Sequenced here: PBMCs, mostly from graft donor cells, sampled 60 days after TCRalphabeta/CD19-depleted stem cell transplant. These receptors all stem from a female patient between 2 and 10 years old who had a stem cell transplant for Fanconi anemia, so the T cells may come from the graft donor.

The chain employs TRBV28 and TRBJ1-1, with D perhaps matching TRBD1 (6 bases). Germline assignment: CDR1 MDHEN and CDR2 SYDVKM. This CDR3 has 14 residues. Trimming removed 4 bases from V and 9 bases from J, with 18 bases in between. CDR3 DNA: TGTGCCAGCAGTTGGGGGACACCCCTTTCTAAAGCTTTCTTT. Its protein product is CASSWGTPLSKAFF. The whole variable domain, remainder taken from reference TRBV28 and TRBJ1-1, is DVKVTQSSRYLVKRTGEKVFLECVQDMDHENMFWYRQDPGLGLRLIYFSYDVKMKEKGDIPEGYSVSREKKERFSLILESASTNQTSMYLCASSWGTPLSKAFFGQGTRLTVV.

This clonotype showed up many times. The genes are TRBV24-1 and TRBJ1-4, with D uncertain. CDR1 is KGHDR and CDR2 is SFDVKD in the germline V gene. The CDR3 spans 14 residues. V dropped 7 bases and J dropped 5 bases, with 13 bases sitting between them. In nucleotides, the CDR3 is TGTGCCACCAGGTGGACGGTCCGAAATGAAAAACTGTTTTTT. Translation gives CATRWTVRNEKLFF.

The table lists this clonotype with many counts. The chain carries TRBV25-1 and TRBJ2-1, with TRBD2 matching 11 bases. The V segment lost 2 bases and the J segment 4 bases; nucleotides outside the gene matches: 7. Per the germline V gene, CDR1 is MGHDK and CDR2 is SYGVNS. CDR3 length equals 17 residues. CDR3 coding DNA: TGTGCCAGCAGTGAACTTCCGGGACTAGCGGCTTACAATGAGCAGTTCTTC. It yields the protein CASSELPGLAAYNEQFF.

There are many counts of this clonotype. Sequence at one end of the junction differs from germline and may be a read error. J is TRBJ2-5 and V is TRBV29-1; 8 nucleotides agree with TRBD1. CDR1 and CDR2 from the germline V gene are SQVTM and ANQGSEA. This CDR3 is 11 amino acids long. The CDR3 DNA reads TGCAGCGTTGAAGATGGACAGGGCTCTTATTTC. Its translation is CSVEDGQGSYF.

This clonotype was detected only a few times. The chain couples TRBV29-1 to TRBJ1-1; 8 nucleotides align to TRBD1. V was pared by 3 bases and J by 4 bases, with 7 bases of the junction left unmatched. Per germline, CDR1 SQVTM and CDR2 ANQGSEA. CDR3 length: 14 residues. The CDR3 protein is CSVDISGTGTEAFF. The DNA of the CDR3 is TGCAGCGTTGATATCTCCGGGACAGGCACTGAAGCTTTCTTT.

In regard to this clonotype: At one boundary the junction diverges from the germline segment, which might be a read error. CDR3 protein: CATSVTSGSYEQYF. CDR3 nucleotides: TGCGCCACCAGCGTGACTAGCGGGTCCTACGAGCAGTACTTC. V gene TRBV5-1 combines with J gene TRBJ2-7; TRBD2 matches at 10 bases. CDR1 SGHRS and CDR2 YFSETQ come from the germline V gene. The CDR3 is 14 residues long.

The genes are TRBV20-1 and TRBJ2-7, with 9 nucleotides matching TRBD2. This CDR3 contains 14 residues. CDR1 DFQATT and CDR2 SNEGSKA come from the germline V gene (reference sequence). V lost 5 bases and J lost 4; bases outside the gene matches: 9. CDR3 DNA: TGCAGTGCTGCCGGACTAGCGATCGAATACGAGCAGTACTTC. This sequence encodes CSAAGLAIEYEQYF.

This clonotype has a count of ten or more. The V gene is TRBV4-2, the J gene TRBJ2-2, with 10 bases fitting TRBD2. V lost 0 bases, J lost 6 bases, and 7 bases stayed unmatched. CDR1 LGHNA and CDR2 YNFKEQ come from the germline V gene. This CDR3 is 17 amino acids long. The CDR3 loop reads CASSQESGRANAGELFF. DNA of the CDR3: TGTGCCAGCAGCCAAGAGAGCGGGAGGGCCAACGCCGGGGAGCTGTTTTTT.